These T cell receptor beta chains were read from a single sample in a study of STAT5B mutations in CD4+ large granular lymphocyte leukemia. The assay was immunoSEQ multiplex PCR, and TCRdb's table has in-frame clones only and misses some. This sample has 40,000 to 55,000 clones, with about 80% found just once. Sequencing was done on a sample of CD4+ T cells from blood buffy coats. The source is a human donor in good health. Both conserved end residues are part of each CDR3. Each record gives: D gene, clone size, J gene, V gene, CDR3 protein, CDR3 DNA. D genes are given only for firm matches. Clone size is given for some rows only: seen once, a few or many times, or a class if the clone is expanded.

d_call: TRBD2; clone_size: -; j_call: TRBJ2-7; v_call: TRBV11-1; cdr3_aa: CASSLYREGQVEQYF; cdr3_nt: TGTGCCAGCAGCTTATACCGGGAGGGCCAGGTCGAGCAGTACTTC
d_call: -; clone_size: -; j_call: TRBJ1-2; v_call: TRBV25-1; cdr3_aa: CASSDMERGRRGYTF; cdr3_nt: TGTGCCAGCAGTGACATGGAGCGGGGGCGCCGAGGCTACACCTTC
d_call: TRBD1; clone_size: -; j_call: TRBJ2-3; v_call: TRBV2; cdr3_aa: CASSARDRGYTDTQYF; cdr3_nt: TGTGCCAGCAGTGCCCGGGACAGAGGGTACACAGATACGCAGTATTTT
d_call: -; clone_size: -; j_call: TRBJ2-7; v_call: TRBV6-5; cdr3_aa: CASRVTGEQYF; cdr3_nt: TGTGCCAGCAGGGTTACGGGCGAGCAGTACTTC
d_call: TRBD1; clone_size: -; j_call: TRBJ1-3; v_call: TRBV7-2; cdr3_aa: CASSLGLGTGGNTIYF; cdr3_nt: TGTGCCAGCAGCCTGGGACTGGGGACAGGCGGAAACACCATATATTTT
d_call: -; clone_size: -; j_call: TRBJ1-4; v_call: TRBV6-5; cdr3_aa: CASSLGSPIEKLFF; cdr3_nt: TGTGCCAGCTCTCTAGGCAGCCCGATCGAAAAACTGTTTTTT
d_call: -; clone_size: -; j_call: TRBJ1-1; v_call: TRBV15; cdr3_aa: CATSGRQQLNTEAFF; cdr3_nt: TGTGCCACCAGCGGGCGACAGCAACTGAACACTGAAGCTTTCTTT
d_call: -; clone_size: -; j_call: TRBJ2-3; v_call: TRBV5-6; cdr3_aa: CASSLGLQGRYTDTQYF; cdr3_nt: TGTGCCAGCAGCTTGGGGCTGCAGGGAAGATACACAGATACGCAGTATTTT
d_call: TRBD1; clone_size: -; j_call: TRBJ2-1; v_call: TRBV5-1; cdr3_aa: CASSLRGPDNEQFF; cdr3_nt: TGCGCCAGCAGCTTGAGGGGGCCCGACAATGAGCAGTTCTTC
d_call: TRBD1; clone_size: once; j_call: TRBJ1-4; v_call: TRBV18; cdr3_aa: CASSLDRGHEKLFF; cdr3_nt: TGTGCCAGCTCATTGGACAGGGGGCACGAAAAACTGTTTTTT
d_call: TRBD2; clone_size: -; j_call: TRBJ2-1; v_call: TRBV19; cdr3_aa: CASSIDLAGKRNEQFF; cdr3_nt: TGTGCCAGTAGTATAGATCTAGCGGGAAAAAGGAATGAGCAGTTCTTC
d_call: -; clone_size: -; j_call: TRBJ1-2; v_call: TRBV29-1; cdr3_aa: CSVPTWGVSYGYTF; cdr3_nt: TGCAGCGTTCCAACGTGGGGGGTTTCGTATGGCTACACCTTC
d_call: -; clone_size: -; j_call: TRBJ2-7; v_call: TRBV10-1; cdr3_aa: CASTQSSYEQYF; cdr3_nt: TGCGCCAGCACACAGAGCTCCTACGAGCAGTACTTC